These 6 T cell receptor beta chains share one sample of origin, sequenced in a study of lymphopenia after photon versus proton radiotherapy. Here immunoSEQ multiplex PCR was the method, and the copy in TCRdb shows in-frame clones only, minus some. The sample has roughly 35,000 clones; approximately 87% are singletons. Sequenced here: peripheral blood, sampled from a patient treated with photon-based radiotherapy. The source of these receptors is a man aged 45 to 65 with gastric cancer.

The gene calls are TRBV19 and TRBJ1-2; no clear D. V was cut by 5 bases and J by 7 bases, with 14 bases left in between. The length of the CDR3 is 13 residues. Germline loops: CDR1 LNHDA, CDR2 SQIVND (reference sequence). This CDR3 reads CASSPDYAAGYTF. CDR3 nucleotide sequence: TGTGCCAGTAGTCCGGATTATGCGGCTGGCTACACCTTC.

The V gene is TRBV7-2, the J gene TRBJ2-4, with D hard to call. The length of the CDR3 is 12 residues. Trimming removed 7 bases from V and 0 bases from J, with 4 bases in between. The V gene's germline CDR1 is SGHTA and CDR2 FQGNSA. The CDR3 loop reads CASTSAKNIQYF. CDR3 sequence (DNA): TGTGCCAGCACCTCAGCCAAAAACATTCAGTACTTC.

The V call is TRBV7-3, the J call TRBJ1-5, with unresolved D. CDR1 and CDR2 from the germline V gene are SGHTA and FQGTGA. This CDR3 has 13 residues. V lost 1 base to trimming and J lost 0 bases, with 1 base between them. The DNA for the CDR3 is TGTGCCAGCAGCTTAAATAGCAATCAGCCCCAGCATTTT. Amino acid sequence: CASSLNSNQPQHF.

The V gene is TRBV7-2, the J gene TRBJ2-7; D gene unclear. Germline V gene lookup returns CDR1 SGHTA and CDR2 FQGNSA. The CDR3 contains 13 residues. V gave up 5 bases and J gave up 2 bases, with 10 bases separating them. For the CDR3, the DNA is TGTGCCAGCAGCCCCAACCGGGCCTACGAGCAGTACTTC. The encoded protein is CASSPNRAYEQYF.

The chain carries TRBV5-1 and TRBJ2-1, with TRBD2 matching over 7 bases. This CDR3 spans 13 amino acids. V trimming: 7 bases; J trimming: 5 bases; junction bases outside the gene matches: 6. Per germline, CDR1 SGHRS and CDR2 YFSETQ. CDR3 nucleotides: TGCGCCAGCCATGAAGCGGGGCACAATGAGCAGTTCTTC. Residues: CASHEAGHNEQFF.

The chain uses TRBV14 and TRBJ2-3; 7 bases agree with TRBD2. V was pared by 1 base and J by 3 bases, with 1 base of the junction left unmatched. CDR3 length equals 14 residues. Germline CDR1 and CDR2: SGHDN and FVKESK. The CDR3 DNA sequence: TGTGCCAGCAGCCAAGTCGGGGGGACAGATACGCAGTATTTT. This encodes CASSQVGGTDTQYF. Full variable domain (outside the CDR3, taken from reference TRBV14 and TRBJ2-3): EAGVTQFPSHSVIEKGQTVTLRCDPISGHDNLYWYRRVMGKEIKFLLHFVKESKQDESGMPNNRFLAERTGGTYSTLKVQPAELEDSGVYFCASSQVGGTDTQYFGPGTRLTVL.